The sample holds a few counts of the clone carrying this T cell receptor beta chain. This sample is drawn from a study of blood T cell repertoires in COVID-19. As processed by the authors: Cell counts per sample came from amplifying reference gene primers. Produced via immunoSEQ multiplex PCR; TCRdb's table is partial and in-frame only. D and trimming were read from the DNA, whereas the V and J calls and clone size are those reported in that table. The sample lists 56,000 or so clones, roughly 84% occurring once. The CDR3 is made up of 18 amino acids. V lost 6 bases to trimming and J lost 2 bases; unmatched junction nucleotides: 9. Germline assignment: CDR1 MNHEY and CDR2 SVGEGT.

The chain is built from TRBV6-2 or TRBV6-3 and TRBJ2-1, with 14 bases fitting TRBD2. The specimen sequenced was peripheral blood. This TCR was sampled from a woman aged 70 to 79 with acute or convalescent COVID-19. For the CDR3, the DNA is TGTGCCAGCAGCTCCATGGGACTAGCGGGGGCCGCCTACAATGAGCAGTTCTTC. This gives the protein CASSSMGLAGAAYNEQFF.